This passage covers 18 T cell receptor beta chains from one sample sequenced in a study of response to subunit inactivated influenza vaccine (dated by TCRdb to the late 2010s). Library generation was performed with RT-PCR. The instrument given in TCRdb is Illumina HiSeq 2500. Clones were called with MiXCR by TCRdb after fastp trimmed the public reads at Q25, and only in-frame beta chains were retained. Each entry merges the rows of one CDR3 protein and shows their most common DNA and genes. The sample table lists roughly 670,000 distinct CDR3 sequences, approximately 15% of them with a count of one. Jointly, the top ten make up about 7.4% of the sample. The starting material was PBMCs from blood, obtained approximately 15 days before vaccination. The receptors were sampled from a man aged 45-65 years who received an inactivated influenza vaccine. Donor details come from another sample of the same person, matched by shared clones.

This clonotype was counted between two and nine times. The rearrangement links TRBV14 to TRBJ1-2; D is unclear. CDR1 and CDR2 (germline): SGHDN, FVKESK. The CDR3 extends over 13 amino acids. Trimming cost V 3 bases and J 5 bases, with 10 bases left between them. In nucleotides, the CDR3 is TGTGCCAGCAGCCACCGCACATTATATGGCTACACCTTC. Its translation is CASSHRTLYGYTF.

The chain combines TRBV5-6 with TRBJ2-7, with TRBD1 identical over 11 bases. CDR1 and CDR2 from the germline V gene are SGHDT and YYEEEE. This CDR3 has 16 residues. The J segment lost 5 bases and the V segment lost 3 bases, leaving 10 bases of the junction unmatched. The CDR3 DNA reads TGTGCCAGCAGCTCGAAGAGGACAGGGGGCATGGACGAGCAGTACTTC. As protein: CASSSKRTGGMDEQYF.

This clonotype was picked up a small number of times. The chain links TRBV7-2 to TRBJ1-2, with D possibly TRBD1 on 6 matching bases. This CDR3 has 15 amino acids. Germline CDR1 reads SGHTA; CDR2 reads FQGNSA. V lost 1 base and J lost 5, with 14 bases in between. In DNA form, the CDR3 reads TGTGCCAGCAGCTTAGTTACGGGGGCTGGGTATGGCTACACCTTC. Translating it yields CASSLVTGAGYGYTF. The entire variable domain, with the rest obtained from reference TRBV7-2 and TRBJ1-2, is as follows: GAGVSQSPSNKVTEKGKDVELRCDPISGHTALYWYRQSLGQGLEFLIYFQGNSAPDKSGLPSDRFSAERTGGSVSTLTIQRTQQEDSAVYLCASSLVTGAGYGYTFGSGTRLTVV.

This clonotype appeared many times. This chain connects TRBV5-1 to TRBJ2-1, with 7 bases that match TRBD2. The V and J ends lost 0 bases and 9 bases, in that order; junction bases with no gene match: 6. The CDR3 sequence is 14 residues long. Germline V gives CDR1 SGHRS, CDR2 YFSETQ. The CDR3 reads CASSLGVGEGEQFF. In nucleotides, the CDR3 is TGCGCCAGCAGCTTGGGCGTAGGGGAGGGTGAGCAGTTCTTC.

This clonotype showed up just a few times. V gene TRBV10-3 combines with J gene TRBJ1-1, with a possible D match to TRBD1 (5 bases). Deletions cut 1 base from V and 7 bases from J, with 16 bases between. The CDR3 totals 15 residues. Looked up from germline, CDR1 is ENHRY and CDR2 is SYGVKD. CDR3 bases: TGTGCCATCAGTGAGTTTGGGTCAGGGCGTAGTGAAGCTTTCTTT. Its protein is CAISEFGSGRSEAFF.

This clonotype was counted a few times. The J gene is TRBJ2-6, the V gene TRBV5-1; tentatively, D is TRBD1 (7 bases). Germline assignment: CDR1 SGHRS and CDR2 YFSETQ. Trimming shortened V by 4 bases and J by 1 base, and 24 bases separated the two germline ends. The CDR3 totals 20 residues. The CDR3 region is CASSGGTATLLVSGANVLTF. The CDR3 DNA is TGCGCCAGCAGCGGGGGGACAGCGACGTTACTAGTTTCTGGGGCCAACGTCCTGACTTTC. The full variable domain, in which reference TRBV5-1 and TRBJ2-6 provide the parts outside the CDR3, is KAGVTQTPRYLIKTRGQQVTLSCSPISGHRSVSWYQQTPGQGLQFLFEYFSETQRNKGNFPGRFSGRQFSNSRSEMNVSTLELGDSALYLCASSGGTATLLVSGANVLTFGAGSRLTVL.

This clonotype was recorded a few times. CDR3 amino acids: CSARDRAGDRGFETQYF. For the CDR3, the DNA is TGCAGTGCTAGAGATAGGGCAGGTGACAGGGGGTTTGAGACCCAGTACTTC. The V call is TRBV20-1, the J call TRBJ2-5, with 9 bases aligning to TRBD1. Looked up from germline, CDR1 is DFQATT and CDR2 is SNEGSKA (reference sequence). J was trimmed by 5 bases and V by 0 bases; bases with no gene match: 13. This CDR3 contains 17 residues.

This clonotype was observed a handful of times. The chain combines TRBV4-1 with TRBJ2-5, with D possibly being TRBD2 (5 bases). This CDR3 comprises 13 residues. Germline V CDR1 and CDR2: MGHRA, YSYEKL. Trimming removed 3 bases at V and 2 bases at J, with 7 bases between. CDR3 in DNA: TGCGCCAGCAGCCAGAGGGATCAAGAGACCCAGTACTTC. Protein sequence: CASSQRDQETQYF.

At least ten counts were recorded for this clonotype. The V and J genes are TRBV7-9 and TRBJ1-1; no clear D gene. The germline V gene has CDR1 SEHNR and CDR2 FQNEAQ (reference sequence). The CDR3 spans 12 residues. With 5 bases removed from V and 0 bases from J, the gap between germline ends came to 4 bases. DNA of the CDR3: TGTGCCAGCAGCCGGATGAACACTGAAGCTTTCTTT. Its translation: CASSRMNTEAFF.

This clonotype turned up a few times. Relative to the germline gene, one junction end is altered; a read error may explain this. The CDR3 DNA sequence: TGTGCTAGCAGTCTACACGCGAACACCGGGGAGCTGTTTTTT. It specifies CASSLHANTGELFF. The gene calls are TRBV7-7 and TRBJ2-2, with D uncertain. The CDR3 is 14 amino acids. CDR1 is SSHAT, CDR2 FNYEAQ, per germline (reference sequence).

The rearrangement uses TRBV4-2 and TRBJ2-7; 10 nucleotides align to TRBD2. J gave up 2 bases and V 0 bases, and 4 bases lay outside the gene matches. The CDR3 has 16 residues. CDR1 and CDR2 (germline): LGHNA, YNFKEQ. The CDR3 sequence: CASSQDPSGGTYEQYF. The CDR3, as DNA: TGTGCCAGCAGCCAAGACCCTAGCGGGGGAACCTACGAGCAGTACTTC.

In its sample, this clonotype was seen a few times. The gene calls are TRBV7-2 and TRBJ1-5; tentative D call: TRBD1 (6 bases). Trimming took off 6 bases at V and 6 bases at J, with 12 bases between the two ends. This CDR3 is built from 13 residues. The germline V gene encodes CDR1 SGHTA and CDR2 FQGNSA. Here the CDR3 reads CASRGGLGQPQHF. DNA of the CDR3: TGTGCCAGCAGGGGGGGGCTCGGTCAGCCCCAGCATTTT.

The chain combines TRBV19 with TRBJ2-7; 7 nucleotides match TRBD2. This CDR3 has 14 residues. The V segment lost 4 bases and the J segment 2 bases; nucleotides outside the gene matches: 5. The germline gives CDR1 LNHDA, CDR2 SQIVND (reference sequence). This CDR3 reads CASSNVAGAYEQYF. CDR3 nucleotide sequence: TGTGCCAGTAGTAACGTGGCGGGAGCCTACGAGCAGTACTTC.

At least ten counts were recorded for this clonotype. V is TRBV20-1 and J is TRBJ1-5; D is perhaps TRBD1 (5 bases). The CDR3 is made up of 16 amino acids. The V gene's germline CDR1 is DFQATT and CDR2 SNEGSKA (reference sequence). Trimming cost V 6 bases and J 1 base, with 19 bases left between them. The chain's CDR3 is CSAPRRGSRSNQPQHF. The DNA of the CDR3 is TGCAGTGCCCCCAGGCGGGGCAGTAGGAGCAATCAGCCCCAGCATTTT.

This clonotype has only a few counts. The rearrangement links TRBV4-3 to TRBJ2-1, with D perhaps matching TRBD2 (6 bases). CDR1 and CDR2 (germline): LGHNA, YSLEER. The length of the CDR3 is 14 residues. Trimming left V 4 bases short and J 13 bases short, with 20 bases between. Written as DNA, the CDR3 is TGCGCCAGCAGCCGGGAGGTTCTTTCGCCTGGTCAGTTCTTC. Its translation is CASSREVLSPGQFF.

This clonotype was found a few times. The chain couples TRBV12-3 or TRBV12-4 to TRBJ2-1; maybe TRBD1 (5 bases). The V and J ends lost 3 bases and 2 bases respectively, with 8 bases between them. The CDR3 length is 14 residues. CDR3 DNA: TGTGCCAGCAGTTTTACAGGACCCTACAATGAGCAGTTCTTC. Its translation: CASSFTGPYNEQFF.

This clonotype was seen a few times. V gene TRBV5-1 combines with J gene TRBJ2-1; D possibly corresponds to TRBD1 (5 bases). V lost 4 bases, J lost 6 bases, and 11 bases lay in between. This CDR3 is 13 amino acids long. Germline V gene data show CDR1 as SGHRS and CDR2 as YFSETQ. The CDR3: CASSQGVGNEQFF. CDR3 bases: TGCGCCAGCAGCCAAGGGGTGGGCAATGAGCAGTTCTTC. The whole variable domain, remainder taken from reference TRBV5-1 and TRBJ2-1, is KAGVTQTPRYLIKTRGQQVTLSCSPISGHRSVSWYQQTPGQGLQFLFEYFSETQRNKGNFPGRFSGRQFSNSRSEMNVSTLELGDSALYLCASSQGVGNEQFFGPGTRLTVL.

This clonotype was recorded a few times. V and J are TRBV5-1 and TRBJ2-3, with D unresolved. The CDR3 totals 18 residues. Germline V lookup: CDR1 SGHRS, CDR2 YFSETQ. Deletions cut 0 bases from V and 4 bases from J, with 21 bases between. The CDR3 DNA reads TGCGCCAGCAGCTTGGACGGTGGACCTTTTACAACGGCAGATACGCAGTATTTT. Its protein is CASSLDGGPFTTADTQYF.